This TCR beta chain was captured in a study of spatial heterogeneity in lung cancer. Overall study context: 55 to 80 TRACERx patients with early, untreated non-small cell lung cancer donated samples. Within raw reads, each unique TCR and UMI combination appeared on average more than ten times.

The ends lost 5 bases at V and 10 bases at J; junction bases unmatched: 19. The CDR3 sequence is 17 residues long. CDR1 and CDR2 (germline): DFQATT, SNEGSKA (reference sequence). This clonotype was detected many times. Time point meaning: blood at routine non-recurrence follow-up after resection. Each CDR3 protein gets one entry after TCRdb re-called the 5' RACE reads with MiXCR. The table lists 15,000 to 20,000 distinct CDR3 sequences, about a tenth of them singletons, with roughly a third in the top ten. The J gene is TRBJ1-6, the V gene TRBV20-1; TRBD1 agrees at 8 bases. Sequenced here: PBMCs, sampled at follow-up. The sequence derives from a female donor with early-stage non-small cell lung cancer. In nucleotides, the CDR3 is TGCAGTGCTCGTACGACAGGGGCGAGTGAGGGAGTGTCACCCCTCCACTTT. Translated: CSARTTGASEGVSPLHF.